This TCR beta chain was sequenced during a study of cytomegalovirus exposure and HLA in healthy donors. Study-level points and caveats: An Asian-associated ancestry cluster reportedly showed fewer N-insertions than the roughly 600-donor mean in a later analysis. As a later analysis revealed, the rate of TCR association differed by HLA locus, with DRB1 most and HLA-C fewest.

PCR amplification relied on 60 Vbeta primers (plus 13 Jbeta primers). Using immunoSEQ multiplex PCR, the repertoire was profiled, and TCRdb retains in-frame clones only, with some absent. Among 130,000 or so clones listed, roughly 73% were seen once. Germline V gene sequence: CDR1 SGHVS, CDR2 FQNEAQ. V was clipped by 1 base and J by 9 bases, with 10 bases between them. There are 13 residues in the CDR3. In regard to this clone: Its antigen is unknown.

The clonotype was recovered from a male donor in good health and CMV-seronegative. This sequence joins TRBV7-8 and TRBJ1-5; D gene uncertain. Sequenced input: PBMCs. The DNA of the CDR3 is TGTGCCAGCAGCTTAGTAAATGAGGGGCCCCAGCATTTT. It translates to CASSLVNEGPQHF. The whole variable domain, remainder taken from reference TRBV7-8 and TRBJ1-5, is GAGVSQSPRYKVAKRGQDVALRCDPISGHVSLFWYQQALGQGPEFLTYFQNEAQLDKSGLPSDRFFAERPEGSVSTLKIQRTQQEDSAVYLCASSLVNEGPQHFGDGTRLSIL.